The source of this TCR beta chain is a study of T-cell reconstitution after alpha-beta-depleted transplantation in children. Unique molecular identifiers were incorporated into the prepared TCRbeta library. TCRdb reanalysed the PCR reads using MiXCR and keeps one entry per CDR3 protein. Seen here are hundreds of thousands of distinct CDR3 sequences, roughly 16% observed once, and the top ten hold roughly 40%. This clonotype turned up a few times. Its antigen is unidentified. Findings and caveats of the study: Surviving recipient T cells and thymic progenitors underlay high day-60 TCRbeta diversity in some patients. Most T-cell counts and diversity one year after the transplant came from T cells that were newly produced.

The clonotype originates from a male patient under 10 years old who had a stem cell transplant for acute lymphoblastic leukemia, so the T cells may come from the graft donor. The material was PBMCs, mostly from graft donor cells, obtained 360 days after TCRalphabeta/CD19-depleted stem cell transplant.

CDR3 loop: CASSLVPGHSNTEAFF. CDR3 in DNA: TGCGCCAGCAGCTTGGTCCCGGGACACTCGAACACTGAAGCTTTCTTT. The V gene is TRBV5-1, the J gene TRBJ1-1; D possibly corresponds to TRBD1 (6 bases). The V end lost 0 bases, the J end lost 1 base, and 13 bases lay between the germline ends. The CDR3 has 16 amino acids. CDR1 SGHRS and CDR2 YFSETQ come from the germline V gene.